A selection of T cell receptor beta chains follows, all from one sample in a study of T-cell reconstitution after alpha-beta-depleted transplantation in children. TCRdb reprocessed the PCR reads via MiXCR and lists one record per CDR3 protein. The data show around 340,000 distinct CDR3 sequences, roughly 14% seen once. Source: PBMCs, taken from the stem cell graft. Every receptor here comes from a human donor who donated a stem cell graft to a child with Fanconi anemia. CDR3s include the opening cysteine and the closing phenylalanine or tryptophan. The D gene is left open where the match is weak.

TRBV6-2/TRBV6-3	TRBJ1-1	NA	CASSYSRGTEAFF
TRBV4-2	TRBJ1-4	NA	CASSQARDPNEKLFF
TRBV7-2	TRBJ1-1	NA	CASSLGWGTEAFF
TRBV30	TRBJ1-1	TRBD1	CASSGGVIAEAFF
TRBV4-3	TRBJ2-1	TRBD2	CASSPTSSGGPYNEQFF
TRBV12-3/TRBV12-4	TRBJ1-3	NA	CASSSLTGNTIYF
TRBV5-1	TRBJ1-1	NA	CASSLSSRLNTEAFF
TRBV11-2	TRBJ1-1	NA	CASSSWGTGTRGTEAFF
TRBV9	TRBJ2-2	NA	CASSGLAGELFF
TRBV29-1	TRBJ2-1	NA	CSVDGVNNEQFF
TRBV20-1	TRBJ2-3	TRBD1	CSAPKTGADTQYF
TRBV30	TRBJ2-5	NA	CAWSGMISPTGRQETQYF
TRBV9	TRBJ2-5	NA	CASSKDVQETQYF
TRBV5-1	TRBJ2-1	NA	CASSLRGDYEQFF
TRBV15	TRBJ2-3	NA	CATSRVRGAGRADTQYF
TRBV29-1	TRBJ2-3	TRBD1	CSVGAGGTTDTQYF
TRBV20-1	TRBJ1-2	NA	CSAPGDFNYGYTF
TRBV20-1	TRBJ2-1	NA	CSAQGNEQFF
TRBV6-5	TRBJ2-3	TRBD1	CASSSPSGQSTDTQYF
TRBV15	TRBJ2-5	NA	CATSPQGEETQYF
TRBV20-1	TRBJ2-3	NA	CSARRGVEADTQYF
TRBV25-1	TRBJ1-6	NA	CASSEYGSLSPLHF
TRBV11-2	TRBJ2-3	NA	CASSTRDMEGTKPYTQYF
TRBV6-5	TRBJ1-4	TRBD1	CASSYSPGQPNEKLFF
TRBV5-1	TRBJ1-1	TRBD1	CASSPQGMNTEAFF
TRBV12-3/TRBV12-4	TRBJ1-5	NA	CASSSPTGNGQPQHF
TRBV5-1	TRBJ1-1	NA	CASSPQLGGTEAFF
TRBV20-1	TRBJ1-2	NA	CSASQTRGGYGYTF
TRBV5-1	TRBJ2-1	NA	CASSLTGAGDEQFF
TRBV7-9	TRBJ1-6	TRBD1	CASSLETGANSPLHF
TRBV20-1	TRBJ2-1	NA	CSIPAAGYNEQFF
TRBV10-2	TRBJ2-3	TRBD2	CASRAAGGQDTQYF
TRBV20-1	TRBJ1-3	NA	CSARARGLNTIYF
TRBV25-1	TRBJ1-5	NA	CASSVGGQPQHF
TRBV7-8	TRBJ2-2	TRBD2	CASSPSGGAYTGELFF
TRBV9	TRBJ2-2	NA	CASSVTGANTGELFF
TRBV6-1	TRBJ1-6	NA	CASSRTGPNSPLHF
TRBV7-9	TRBJ2-1	NA	CASSLLTGGFEQFF
TRBV11-3	TRBJ2-1	TRBD2	CASSMGLAGFVEQFF
TRBV18	TRBJ1-4	NA	CASSRSPQANEKLFF
TRBV30	TRBJ1-4	TRBD1	CAWSAATGGNEKLFF